These 11 T cell receptor beta chains were sequenced from one sample in a study of neurological immune-mediated disorders. TCRdb recomputed calls from the 5' RACE reads with MiXCR, one row per CDR3 protein. The table lists tens of thousands of distinct CDR3 sequences, 3.6% of them singletons. The sequenced material came from PBMCs. The receptors stem from a man in his thirties or forties with multiple sclerosis.

This clonotype occurred many times. V gene TRBV20-1 combines with J gene TRBJ2-7; possibly TRBD1 for D (6 bases). V lost 6 bases, J lost 3 bases, and 12 bases lay in between. From germline, CDR1 is DFQATT and CDR2 SNEGSKA (reference sequence). This CDR3 is 12 amino acids long. CDR3 coding DNA: TGCAGTGCCCTACAGGGCAACTACGAGCAGTACTTC. As protein: CSALQGNYEQYF.

This clonotype was seen ten or more times. One end of the junction fails to match germline, which may point to a read error. The rearrangement joins TRBV10-3 to TRBJ1-2; D may be TRBD1 (5 bases). Germline CDR1 and CDR2: ENHRY and SYGVKD. The CDR3 is 13 amino acids. The CDR3 spells CAISEGTNYGYTF. For the CDR3, the DNA is TGTGCCATCAGTGAGGGGACTAACTATGGCTACACCTTT.

This clonotype has a count of ten or more. DNA for the CDR3: TGTGCCAGCAGCTTAATGGCTTTGAAAGGGAACACTGAAGCTTTCTTT. Its translation is CASSLMALKGNTEAFF. The chain recombines TRBV7-3 with TRBJ1-1, with D unclear. Germline V gene lookup returns CDR1 SGHTA and CDR2 FQGTGA. Trimming removed 1 base at V and 1 base at J, with 13 bases between. This CDR3 is 16 amino acids long.

Ten or more counts support this clonotype. The rearrangement joins TRBV9 to TRBJ1-4; 7 bases are a match to TRBD1. Germline CDR1 is SGDLS and CDR2 is YYNGEE. This CDR3 spans 14 amino acids. Losses at the gene ends were 0 bases for V and 11 bases for J; bases not matched to a gene: 7. CDR3 bases: TGTGCCAGCAGCGTAGGACAGGGTGAATCGAAACTGTTTTTT. Protein: CASSVGQGESKLFF.

This clonotype was observed at least ten times. The chain carries TRBV28 and TRBJ2-5; 10 nucleotides match TRBD1. V dropped 2 bases and J dropped 2; count of bases not matched to a gene: 2. CDR1 and CDR2 from the germline V gene are MDHEN and SYDVKM. CDR3 length: 15 residues. In DNA, the CDR3 is TGTGCCAGCAGTTTAGGGACAGGGGTTCAAGAGACCCAGTACTTC. The encoded protein is CASSLGTGVQETQYF.

This clonotype was seen many times. The CDR3: CASSRLRGTEAFF. In DNA, the CDR3 is TGTGCCAGCAGCCGCCTAAGGGGAACTGAAGCTTTCTTT. The genes are TRBV12-3 or TRBV12-4 and TRBJ1-1; D may be TRBD1 (5 bases). CDR3 length equals 13 residues. The ends were cut back, 6 bases at V and 5 bases at J, with 13 bases in the middle.

This chain joins TRBV20-1 and TRBJ2-7; TRBD2 is a possible D gene (7 bases). Looked up from germline, CDR1 is DFQATT and CDR2 is SNEGSKA (reference sequence). V was pared by 7 bases and J by 7 bases, with 14 bases between. CDR3 length: 11 residues. The CDR3 DNA reads as TGCAGTGGGAGGGGGGGAGAAGAGCAGTACTTC. Its protein is CSGRGGEEQYF.

This clonotype has a count of ten or more. The CDR3 here is CASSLAPGGSSNEKLFF. As DNA, the CDR3 is TGCGCCAGCAGCTTGGCTCCAGGGGGAAGTTCTAATGAAAAACTGTTTTTT. J is TRBJ1-4 and V is TRBV5-1, with 7 bases fitting TRBD1. Losses at the gene ends were 0 bases for V and 3 bases for J; bases not matched to a gene: 8. The CDR3 sequence is 17 residues long. Germline loops: CDR1 SGHRS, CDR2 YFSETQ.

The CDR3 loop reads CASSPGQYSNQPQHF. The CDR3 bases are TGCGCCAGCAGCCCGGGACAATATAGCAATCAGCCCCAGCATTTT. This sequence joins TRBV5-1 and TRBJ1-5; D perhaps matches TRBD1 (6 bases). V was clipped by 4 bases and J by 0 bases, with 11 bases between them. CDR1 and CDR2 from the germline V gene are SGHRS and YFSETQ. The CDR3 is made up of 15 amino acids.

This clonotype appeared many times. The V and J genes are TRBV20-1 and TRBJ1-1; unclear D gene. In germline, CDR1 is DFQATT, CDR2 SNEGSKA (reference sequence). The CDR3 consists of 13 residues. Trimming took off 0 bases at V and 1 base at J, with 6 bases between the two ends. CDR3 in amino acids: CSARDPGNTEAFF. The DNA of the CDR3 is TGCAGTGCTAGAGATCCGGGGAACACTGAAGCTTTCTTT.

This clonotype was detected many times. The DNA of the CDR3 is TGTGCCAGCACCGCGGGACTAGCGGACCTACACGAGCAGTTCTTC. Translated: CASTAGLADLHEQFF. The chain is built from TRBV28 and TRBJ2-1; 11 bases match TRBD2. In germline, CDR1 is MDHEN, CDR2 SYDVKM. Trimming removed 7 bases from V and 10 bases from J; junction bases left unmatched: 12. This CDR3 is built from 15 residues.